This is a list of T cell receptor beta chains from one sample in a study of spatial heterogeneity in lung cancer. TCRdb redid the calling of the 5' RACE reads with MiXCR, one entry per CDR3 protein. The table shows about 47,000 distinct CDR3 sequences, with roughly 7.4% occurring only once. The sequenced sample was PBMCs, obtained at follow-up. These receptors all come from a female donor with early-stage non-small cell lung cancer. Each CDR3 is given with its conserved first and last residue. The order of the fields is J gene, D gene, V gene, clone size, CDR3 DNA, CDR3 protein. D genes are given only for firm matches. Size is omitted from some rows. Given values are once, few, many or a class for expanded clones.

>TRBJ2-7|TRBD1|TRBV7-9|few
TGTGCCAGCAGCTCCCCTACGGGACAGGGGTACGAGCAGTACTTC
CASSSPTGQGYEQYF
>TRBJ1-1|NA|TRBV7-9|NA
TGTGCCAGCAGCTTAGATCAGGGAGAAGCTTTCTTT
CASSLDQGEAFF
>TRBJ2-7|TRBD1|TRBV20-1|few
TGCAGTGCTAGAGATCCAGAGACAGGGCCCTCCTACGAGCAGTACTTC
CSARDPETGPSYEQYF
>TRBJ1-2|NA|TRBV6-5|many
TGTGCCAGCAGTTTCGCAGGATATGGCTACACCTTC
CASSFAGYGYTF
>TRBJ2-7|TRBD1|TRBV9|many
TGTGCCAGCAGCGCCGGGACAGGGGGCCACGAGCAGTACTTC
CASSAGTGGHEQYF
>TRBJ1-1|NA|TRBV29-1|many
TGCAGCGTTCTAGGGGAGAGGAGTGAAGCTTTCTTT
CSVLGERSEAFF
>TRBJ1-5|NA|TRBV12-5|many
TGTGCTAGTGGCACCACAGGGAAGGATCAGCCCCAGCATTTT
CASGTTGKDQPQHF
>TRBJ1-2|TRBD1|TRBV5-5|many
TGTGCCAGCAGCACGGGGGACAGCCTCTATGGCTACACCTTC
CASSTGDSLYGYTF
>TRBJ2-7|TRBD1|TRBV5-1|NA
TGCGCCAGCAGTTCCGGGACAGCCTCCTACGAGCAGTACTTC
CASSSGTASYEQYF
>TRBJ1-5|NA|TRBV5-1|few
TGCGCCAGCAGCCCACTGTCCGGAATCAATCAGCCCCAGCATTTT
CASSPLSGINQPQHF
>TRBJ1-5|NA|TRBV11-2|many
TGTGCCAGCACCTTCGGCAGGGGCCCTCATAGCAATCAGCCCCAGCATTTT
CASTFGRGPHSNQPQHF
>TRBJ1-5|NA|TRBV7-2|few
TGTGCCAGCAGCCCCTACAGGGAGCCCCAGCATTTT
CASSPYREPQHF
>TRBJ1-5|TRBD1|TRBV27|many
TGTGCCAGGACCCAAGGGGGCCACCGAGGGTGCAATCAGCCCCAGCATTTT
CARTQGGHRGCNQPQHF
>TRBJ1-5|NA|TRBV10-3|many
TGTGCCATAGGAGGGCATGAACAGCCCCAGCATTTT
CAIGGHEQPQHF
>TRBJ1-6|NA|TRBV5-1|many
TGCGCCAGCAGCTTGGGAGGGTACGCCTATAATTCACCCCTCCACTTT
CASSLGGYAYNSPLHF
>TRBJ2-5|NA|TRBV5-1|NA
TGCGCCACCAAGGACAGCCCCCAAGAGACCCAGTACTTC
CATKDSPQETQYF
>TRBJ1-2|NA|TRBV6-2/TRBV6-3|many
TGTGCCAGCAGTCCGAGGGGCTATGGCTACACCTTC
CASSPRGYGYTF
>TRBJ1-1|NA|TRBV19|many
TGTGCCAGTAGTATTGCCCCGACAGACAAGGCTTTCTTT
CASSIAPTDKAFF
>TRBJ2-3|NA|TRBV18|few
TGTGCCAGCTCACCTTCGACTAGCACAGATACGCAGTATTTT
CASSPSTSTDTQYF
>TRBJ2-2|TRBD2|TRBV19|NA
TGTGCCAGTAGTATACCCGGGACTACCCCTAGGAACACCGGGGAGCTGTTTTTT
CASSIPGTTPRNTGELFF
>TRBJ2-1|NA|TRBV3-1|few
TGTGCCAGCAGCCCCTCCGGGACCAGAAGAGGCAATGAGCAGTTCTTC
CASSPSGTRRGNEQFF
>TRBJ2-7|TRBD1|TRBV12-3/TRBV12-4|many
TGTGCCAGCAGGCCCGGGACAGGGGTCTACGAGCAGTACTTC
CASRPGTGVYEQYF
>TRBJ1-1|NA|TRBV7-2|many
TGTGCCAGCAACCTAGGGGACCTGAACACTGAAGCTTTCTTT
CASNLGDLNTEAFF
>TRBJ2-6|NA|TRBV12-3/TRBV12-4|few
TGTGCCAGCAGTTTATGGGGCAGGGGATCTGGGGCCAACGTCCTGACTTTC
CASSLWGRGSGANVLTF
>TRBJ2-3|NA|TRBV5-1|many
TGCGCCAGCAGCTTGGCAGCGAGGTCTAGCACAGATACGCAGTATTTT
CASSLAARSSTDTQYF
>TRBJ1-5|NA|TRBV20-1|many
TGCAGTGCTTCCGACCGGGCCCGGCAGCCCCAGCATTTT
CSASDRARQPQHF
>TRBJ2-5|NA|TRBV5-1|NA
TGCGCCAGCAGCTTCAACGGGATCCCCCAAGAGACCCAGTACTTC
CASSFNGIPQETQYF
>TRBJ1-6|TRBD1|TRBV15|many
TGTGCCACCAGCAGATCGGGACAGGGGAATTCACCCCTCCACTTT
CATSRSGQGNSPLHF
>TRBJ2-5|NA|TRBV7-9|few
TGTGCCAGCAGCTTAGTGACCGGGGAGACCCAGTACTTC
CASSLVTGETQYF
>TRBJ2-5|TRBD1|TRBV6-6|many
TGTGCCAGCGTACGGGACAGACAAGAGACCCAGTACTTC
CASVRDRQETQYF
>TRBJ1-3|NA|TRBV3-1|many
TGTGCCAGCAGCCAAGAGGCAGGGCTCGGAAACACCATATATTTT
CASSQEAGLGNTIYF
>TRBJ2-7|NA|TRBV20-1|few
TGCAGTGCTTACGATAGGTACGAGCAGTACTTC
CSAYDRYEQYF
>TRBJ2-5|NA|TRBV15|few
TGTGCCACCAGCAGGGGGGAGACCCAGTACTTC
CATSRGETQYF
>TRBJ2-7|NA|TRBV29-1|many
TGCAGCGTTGTAGGGTTTAGACCCTACGAGCAGTACTTC
CSVVGFRPYEQYF
>TRBJ2-3|NA|TRBV20-1|NA
TGCAGTGCCGCCGATGGCGGGGGCCGCACAGATACGCAGTATTTT
CSAADGGGRTDTQYF
>TRBJ2-2|TRBD1|TRBV7-9|many
TGTGCCAGCAGTTCCGACAGGGTCGGCACCGGGGAGCTGTTTTTT
CASSSDRVGTGELFF
>TRBJ2-7|NA|TRBV10-3|few
TGTGCCATCTCAGGGGTAGAGGCCTACGAGCAGTACTTC
CAISGVEAYEQYF
>TRBJ1-2|TRBD1|TRBV5-4|many
TGTGCCAGCAGCACGACCGGGACAGGGGTCCTCTACTTC
CASSTTGTGVLYF
>TRBJ2-3|TRBD2|TRBV11-2|few
TGTGCCAGCAGCTTGACTCGCGGGGGTGACACAGATACGCAGTATTTT
CASSLTRGGDTDTQYF
>TRBJ1-2|NA|TRBV7-2|many
TGTGCCAGCAGCCCACGCCGGGGAATGGGCGTAGACTATGGCTACACCTTC
CASSPRRGMGVDYGYTF
>TRBJ2-7|TRBD2|TRBV5-1|many
TGCGCCAGCAGCAGAGGGGGACTAGTATCCTACGAGCAGTACTTC
CASSRGGLVSYEQYF
>TRBJ1-1|NA|TRBV12-3/TRBV12-4|NA
TGTGCCAGCAGTCTAGGACAGAAGACAAAGACTGAAGCTTTCTTT
CASSLGQKTKTEAFF
>TRBJ1-1|TRBD1|TRBV7-9|few
TGTGCCAGCAGCTTAGCCGAGTCCGGGACAGGGTACACTGAAGCTTTCTTT
CASSLAESGTGYTEAFF